Listed here is a single T cell receptor (beta chain). It lacks a known antigen. Per-nucleotide qualities are absent, and no much larger clonotype sits a single base away. The germline V gene (reference sequence) yields SEHNR for CDR1 and FQNEAQ for CDR2. The trim is 0 bases for V and 4 bases for J, with a gap of 8 bases between the germline ends. Measured from the cysteine to the phenylalanine, the CDR3 is 14 residues long. Solely the CDR3 DNA is kept, with 42 bases framed from the first base. The donors were healthy, HIV-negative adults with no recently reported acute infections or vaccinations. Only Caucasian adults living in Nashville, Tennessee, USA were represented among the donors. CD4+ T cells were enriched through magnetic negative selection, after which naive cells were positively selected on CD45RA and the remaining negative fraction served as the memory subset. After blood collection by leukapheresis, PBMCs were isolated using Ficoll-Histopaque density gradient centrifugation and then cryopreserved in the vapor phase of liquid nitrogen. Analytical flow cytometry was used to check the purity and quantity of each magnetically sorted T cell population. Genomic DNA was isolated from every sorted fraction and measured by UV absorbance on a Nanodrop 2000c.

This sample was included in a study of shared clonotypes between healthy human individuals (dated by TCRdb to the early 2020s). The study in broad terms: The cohort included a few men and a couple of women between 18 and 49 years of age. Per donor, leukapheresis produced somewhere between about 0.94 and 9.5 billion PBMCs. For each donor, three plates each were used for CD4 naive and CD4 memory, two plates were used for CD8 naive, and one plate was used for CD8 memory. To estimate repertoire size and how much clonotype sharing occurs between individuals, the study deeply sequenced the blood TCR repertoires of several healthy adults. Libraries were prepared and TCR repertoires were sequenced by different laboratories using diverse techniques, in order to increase sequencing depth and limit assay-specific biases.

The paper's findings and limits, for the study overall: Rarefaction of sorted-subset datasets indicated incomplete sequencing despite the large sequencing depth. Based on pairwise subsampling, the degree of clonotype sharing among donors was expected to be affected by sequencing depth. Estimated clonotype richness was generally larger for naive than for memory subsets. Sampling was restricted to blood, and TCR repertoires in tissues likely differ from the TCR repertoires found in blood. Clonotypes shared by all four sorted-subset donors showed higher generation probabilities than non-shared clonotypes. Because the study included a small number of donors, the genetic and exposure-history diversity represented was limited. Approximately 4.8% of naive CD4, around 4% of naive CD8, approximately 2% of memory CD4, and 0.4% of memory CD8 clonotypes were shared across four donors.

TCR CDR3 regions were amplified from genomic DNA by multiplex PCR using the deep immunoSEQ assay. Extracted genomic DNA from each cell subset was spread evenly across all wells of several immunoSEQ 96-well plates, with each plate serving as a replicate. For sorted subsets, around 200 ng genomic DNA, equal to 30,000 to 35,000 T cell genomes, was loaded into each replicate PCR. The purified libraries were quantified using a Qubit 3.0 fluorometer, sized with a Bioanalyzer 2100, and then quantified again using the KAPA Library Quantification kit. Each immunoSEQ 96-well plate was sequenced on its own single-read 150-cycle Illumina NextSeq 550 flow cell. The source study handled its data this way. The immunoSEQ output contained only junctional sequences without quality scores, so filtering could not match that applied to full-length reads. To assign V/J genes and CDR3, sequences were annotated using PyIR, a Python wrapper for IgBLAST v1.9, with IMGT germline references. Reads were filtered out if the reads had weak V/J assignments (E-value above 1e-6), no CDR3, stop codons, out-of-frame junctions, or ambiguous translated residues. V3J clonotypes were defined by identical inferred V gene, J gene, and CDR3 amino acid sequence. Percentage overlap between repertoires was calculated by dividing the number of shared unique clonotypes by the size of the smaller repertoire. Three approaches were used to assess repertoire richness: RTK rarefaction, the Chao1 estimator, and Recon v2.1 estimates of unobserved clonotypes. For all TCRbeta clonotypes obtained by the gDNA method from a few donors, generation probabilities were computed with OLGA. TCRdb carries this immuneACCESS record with in-frame sequences only. Its versions omit some clonotypes, under half of them owing to an unresolved V gene in the studies checked, with the rest unexplained. The D gene and trimming were derived from the DNA, and the V and J assignments and clone size from that table. The sample table records about 2.4 million clones; approximately 93% of these occur just once. Clones ranked in the top ten supply 0.36% of the sample.

Recombination joined TRBV7-9 with TRBJ2-3; the D segment cannot be called with confidence. Sequencing was performed on naive CD4+ T cells from PBMCs. The cell subset or site label for this specimen denotes: CD45RA+ positively selected. The receptor was derived from a man between 18 and 29 years old in good health. Some clones in this sample may be carry-over from other donors' samples. The nucleotides read TGTGCCAGCAGCTTAGCGCTCGGCTCAGATACGCAGTATTTT. This gives the protein CASSLALGSDTQYF.